Listed here are 25 T cell receptor beta chains from one sample, sequenced in a study of blood T cell repertoires in COVID-19 (dated by TCRdb to between 2020 and 2021). The protocol used for the library was the immunoSEQ multiplex PCR assay. TCRdb re-hosts the immuneACCESS table, in-frame sequences only. Its copies lack some clones; in the studies checked, an unresolved V gene accounts for under half of them, and the cause for the rest is not known. Here the sample has 250,000 to 300,000 clones; 85% to 90% occur a single time. The ten largest clones add up to about 5.2% of the sample. The material sequenced was peripheral blood. All receptors come from a woman in her sixties with COVID-19, enrolled during active disease.

V usage is TRBV5-6 and J usage is TRBJ1-5; D remains unclear. This CDR3 contains 13 residues. V lost 7 bases and J lost 4, with 12 bases in between. CDR1 SGHDT and CDR2 YYEEEE come from the germline V gene. The CDR3 region has the DNA TGTGCCAGCGCCCCTGGGCCGAATCAGCCCCAGCATTTT. Translation gives CASAPGPNQPQHF.

The rearrangement links TRBV19 to TRBJ2-3; a possible D gene is TRBD2 (6 bases). The CDR3 length is 15 residues. Looked up from germline, CDR1 is LNHDA and CDR2 is SQIVND (reference sequence). Between the trimmed V and J ends, which lost 7 bases and 1 base, there was a span of 15 bases. DNA for the CDR3: TGTGCCAGTACCATAGGGGCGGGACGCACAGATACGCAGTATTTT. Translation gives CASTIGAGRTDTQYF.

This rearrangement joins TRBV5-6 to TRBJ2-4, with 11 bases aligning to TRBD2. Germline assignment: CDR1 SGHDT and CDR2 YYEEEE. V lost 3 bases and J lost 2; bases outside the gene matches: 4. The CDR3 has 16 residues. The CDR3, as DNA: TGTGCCAGCAGCTCCTTAGCGGGAGGGACCAAAAACATTCAGTACTTC. As protein: CASSSLAGGTKNIQYF.

The rearrangement uses TRBV28 and TRBJ1-2; weak D call: TRBD1 (5 bases). Germline V gene sequence: CDR1 MDHEN, CDR2 SYDVKM. Trimming removed 3 bases at V and 3 bases at J, with 14 bases between. The CDR3 is 15 amino acids. The CDR3: CASSFFGGMDYGYTF. The CDR3 DNA sequence: TGTGCCAGCAGTTTTTTCGGGGGGATGGACTATGGCTACACCTTC.

The chain links TRBV7-6 to TRBJ2-3, with 10 bases that match TRBD2. V dropped 4 bases and J dropped 0; count of bases not matched to a gene: 4. Germline V lookup: CDR1 SGHVS, CDR2 FNYEAQ. There are 16 residues in the CDR3. The CDR3 DNA sequence: TGTGCCAGCAGCTCGGGACTAGCGCTTAGCACAGATACGCAGTATTTT. This translates into CASSSGLALSTDTQYF.

This CDR3 reads CASSPLGSAGGYEKLFF. The CDR3 coding sequence is TGTGCCAGCAGCCCCCTGGGGTCGGCAGGGGGCTATGAAAAACTGTTTTTT. The chain links TRBV7-8 to TRBJ1-4; 8 nucleotides agree with TRBD1. J lost 6 bases, V lost 5 bases, and 14 bases had no gene match. The CDR3 is 17 amino acids. Germline V CDR1 and CDR2: SGHVS, FQNEAQ.

The CDR3 region has the DNA TGTGCCAGCAGCCGGACAGACGGAAACACCATATATTTT. Protein sequence: CASSRTDGNTIYF. V usage is TRBV5-5 and J usage is TRBJ1-3, with D possibly TRBD1 on 6 matching bases. Germline loops: CDR1 SGHKS, CDR2 YYEKEE (reference sequence). This CDR3 is 13 amino acids long. Trimming left V 4 bases short and J 4 bases short, with 9 bases between.

This clone has just one count. J is TRBJ2-2 and V is TRBV6-5, with D maybe TRBD1 (6 bases). V was trimmed by 3 bases and J by 0 bases, leaving 8 bases between them. This CDR3 spans 15 amino acids. Germline CDR1 reads MNHEY; CDR2 reads SVGAGI. This CDR3 is CASSYHRANTGELFF. As DNA, the CDR3 is TGTGCCAGCAGTTATCACAGGGCGAACACCGGGGAGCTGTTTTTT.

The chain links TRBV4-1 to TRBJ2-1; 9 bases are shared with TRBD2. Germline V gene sequence: CDR1 MGHRA, CDR2 YSYEKL. V shed 4 bases, J shed 0 bases, and the junction held 1 base outside the gene matches. The CDR3 runs 15 residues. The CDR3 protein is CASSLSGSSYNEQFF. CDR3 sequence (DNA): TGCGCCAGCAGCCTTAGCGGGAGCTCCTACAATGAGCAGTTCTTC.

This chain joins TRBV19 and TRBJ2-5; D is unclear. The CDR3 totals 11 residues. Germline V gene sequence: CDR1 LNHDA, CDR2 SQIVND (reference sequence). Trimming stripped 4 bases from V and 5 bases from J, with 5 bases between. Here the CDR3 DNA reads TGTGCCAGTAGTACCGGGGAGACCCAGTACTTC. Its protein product is CASSTGETQYF.

J is TRBJ1-1 and V is TRBV28, with TRBD1 matching over 9 bases. Germline CDR1 is MDHEN and CDR2 is SYDVKM. The junction had 8 bases not matched to a gene; V was cut back by 5 bases and J by 1 base. CDR3 length: 16 amino acids. In DNA form, the CDR3 reads TGTGCCAGCAGTCGGGGACAGGGTGGGAGGAACACTGAAGCTTTCTTT. It is translated as CASSRGQGGRNTEAFF.

V and J are TRBV28 and TRBJ1-5; 7 nucleotides line up with TRBD1. The germline gives CDR1 MDHEN, CDR2 SYDVKM. CDR3 length: 15 residues. The CDR3 reads CASRGGQLGNQPQHF. The CDR3 nucleotides are TGTGCATCACGAGGGGGCCAATTAGGCAATCAGCCCCAGCATTTT.

V is TRBV10-3 and J is TRBJ1-2, with D possibly TRBD1 on 5 matching bases. The germline CDR1 and CDR2 sequences are ENHRY and SYGVKD. V was clipped by 3 bases and J by 4 bases, with 12 bases between them. The CDR3 runs to 14 residues. CDR3 nucleotide sequence: TGTGCCATCAGTGAACCGACAGAGCCCTATGGCTACACCTTC. It specifies CAISEPTEPYGYTF.

J is TRBJ2-5 and V is TRBV11-2; 12 nucleotides line up with TRBD2. CDR3 size: 15 residues. V was pared by 4 bases and J by 5 bases, with 5 bases of the junction left unmatched. CDR1 is SGHAT and CDR2 is FQNNGV in the germline V gene. The CDR3 DNA sequence: TGTGCCAGCAGCTACGGACTAGCGGGACTGGAGACCCAGTACTTC. Amino acid sequence: CASSYGLAGLETQYF.

J is TRBJ1-3 and V is TRBV6-5; D gene unclear. The CDR3 has 14 amino acids. Trimming stripped 8 bases from V and 4 bases from J, with 15 bases between. Germline CDR1 MNHEY, CDR2 SVGAGI. The chain's CDR3 is CASSPKTGGNTIYF. The CDR3 region has the DNA TGTGCCAGCTCACCCAAAACGGGAGGAAACACCATATATTTT.

The chain has TRBV19 and TRBJ1-2, with no clear D. With 3 bases removed from V and 3 bases from J, the gap between germline ends came to 11 bases. CDR1 is LNHDA, CDR2 SQIVND, per germline (reference sequence). CDR3 length equals 14 residues. The CDR3 region has the DNA TGTGCCAGTAGTATCGAACTTAACTACTATGGCTACACCTTC. Its translation is CASSIELNYYGYTF.

The V and J genes are TRBV24-1 and TRBJ2-5; D unresolved. Germline assignment: CDR1 KGHDR and CDR2 SFDVKD. Between the trimmed V and J ends, which lost 1 base and 5 bases, there was a span of 10 bases. This CDR3 is built from 14 residues. CDR3 protein: CATSDFREKETQYF. The CDR3 coding sequence is TGTGCCACCAGTGATTTTCGAGAAAAGGAGACCCAGTACTTC.

V gene TRBV2 combines with J gene TRBJ1-2; D is perhaps TRBD1 (6 bases). Between the trimmed V and J ends, which lost 2 bases and 7 bases, there was a span of 17 bases. Per germline, CDR1 SNHLY and CDR2 FYNNEI. CDR3 length: 15 amino acids. Here the CDR3 reads CASSETPGGGRGYTF. The CDR3 DNA sequence: TGTGCCAGCAGTGAAACCCCGGGGGGCGGGCGTGGCTACACCTTC.

The chain recombines TRBV5-6 with TRBJ2-1; 15 positions match TRBD2. V was clipped by 5 bases and J by 7 bases; unmatched bases: 4. CDR1 is SGHDT and CDR2 is YYEEEE in the germline V gene. The CDR3 runs to 15 residues. The chain's CDR3 is CASRTGLAGGNEQFF. CDR3 sequence (DNA): TGTGCCAGCAGAACGGGACTAGCGGGAGGAAATGAGCAGTTCTTC. The entire variable domain, with the rest obtained from reference TRBV5-6 and TRBJ2-1, is as follows: DAGVTQSPTHLIKTRGQQVTLRCSPKSGHDTVSWYQQALGQGPQFIFQYYEEEERQRGNFPDRFSGHQFPNYSSELNVNALLLGDSALYLCASRTGLAGGNEQFFGPGTRLTVL.

This sequence joins TRBV6-5 and TRBJ1-1; D remains unclear. The V gene lost 0 bases and the J gene lost 5 bases, with 10 bases spanning the gap. Germline assignment: CDR1 MNHEY and CDR2 SVGAGI. This CDR3 region has 14 residues. In DNA, the CDR3 is TGTGCCAGCAGTTACTCGAGGAGGAGGACTGAAGCTTTCTTT. It translates to CASSYSRRRTEAFF.

This clone was recorded once. This chain joins TRBV7-6 and TRBJ2-7, with 9 bases fitting TRBD1. CDR3 length: 16 residues. V gave up 4 bases and J gave up 0 bases; unmatched junction bases: 7. Germline values: CDR1 SGHVS, CDR2 FNYEAQ. CDR3 nucleotides: TGTGCCAGCAGCTCACAACCGGGACAGGGCTCCTACGAGCAGTACTTC. It is translated as CASSSQPGQGSYEQYF.

The chain employs TRBV29-1 and TRBJ2-3; D gene ambiguous. Trimming pared 4 bases from V and 0 bases from J, leaving 11 bases between. The CDR3 extends over 14 amino acids. Germline values: CDR1 SQVTM, CDR2 ANQGSEA. CDR3 nucleotides: TGCAGCGTTGGCGAGGAACCTAGCACAGATACGCAGTATTTT. Its protein product is CSVGEEPSTDTQYF.

The V call is TRBV7-3, the J call TRBJ2-1; 10 nucleotides agree with TRBD2. V dropped 5 bases and J dropped 10; count of bases not matched to a gene: 11. Germline CDR1 SGHTA, CDR2 FQGTGA. This CDR3 is built from 15 residues. The CDR3 coding sequence is TGTGCCAGCAGCCTCCAAGCGGGAGGGACCGAGGAGCAGTTCTTC. It encodes CASSLQAGGTEEQFF.

The chain joins TRBV7-2 to TRBJ2-2, with a possible D match to TRBD1 (6 bases). Germline V gene sequence: CDR1 SGHTA, CDR2 FQGNSA. The CDR3 contains 16 residues. V was trimmed by 4 bases and J by 4 bases, leaving 16 bases between them. CDR3 sequence reads: CASSSDYRDTTGELFF. As DNA, the CDR3 is TGTGCCAGCAGCTCAGATTACCGGGACACCACCGGGGAGCTGTTTTTT.

This clone was detected only a few times. The sample has other DNA sequences that encode this CDR3 too. J is TRBJ2-2 and V is TRBV18; no clear D gene. V dropped 3 bases and J dropped 1 base, with 9 bases sitting between them. This CDR3 has 15 amino acids. The germline V gene encodes CDR1 KGHSH and CDR2 LQKENI. The CDR3 region is CASSPPRGNTGELFF. CDR3 in DNA: TGTGCCAGCTCACCGCCTAGAGGGAACACCGGGGAGCTGTTTTTT. Based on the CDR3 plus reference TRBV18 and TRBJ2-2, the full variable domain is NAGVMQNPRHLVRRRGQEARLRCSPMKGHSHVYWYRQLPEEGLKFMVYLQKENIIDESGMPKERFSAEFPKEGPSILRIQQVVRGDSAAYFCASSPPRGNTGELFFGEGSRLTVL.